Sequencing of this T cell receptor beta chain was carried out in a study of cytomegalovirus exposure and HLA in healthy donors. Findings and limits, study-wide: The only immune exposure information that was available was CMV serostatus. Sequencing likely produced, as an artifact, a cluster of highly shared sequence variants. According to a later analysis, donors in an Asian-associated ancestry cluster reportedly had fewer N-insertions than the roughly 670-donor mean.

The study ran its PCR with 60 Vbeta and 13 Jbeta primers. The protocol was immunoSEQ multiplex PCR, while the TCRdb copy is restricted to in-frame clones and leaves out a portion. The repertoire has 65,000 or so clones, approximately 80% of them found once; the top ten carry about 3.6%. The CDR3 is 14 residues long. The germline gives CDR1 MGHRA, CDR2 YSYEKL. On this clone itself: What it recognizes is unknown. At one of its ends the junction is not consistent with the germline gene, which may arise from a read error.

This TCR was sampled from a woman between 35 and 50 years old in good health and CMV-seropositive. The chain combines TRBV4-1 with TRBJ1-5; 9 bases agree with TRBD1. Sample: PBMCs. As DNA, the CDR3 is TGCGCCAGCAGCCTAGGGACAGGGAGTCAGTCCCAGCATTTT. It codes for CASSLGTGSQSQHF.